This is a list of T cell receptor beta chains from one sample in a study of blood T cell repertoires in COVID-19. Measured with immunoSEQ multiplex PCR; TCRdb has only the in-frame clones, and not every one. In the table there are approximately 200,000 clones, 82% of which are singletons. Input material: PBMCs or T cells enriched from blood (not recorded which). The receptors come from a middle-aged man who had recovered from COVID-19. The CDR3 runs from the conserved cysteine through the conserved F or W. Each record gives: J gene, D gene, V gene, clone size, CDR3 DNA, CDR3 protein. A D gene is named only where the DNA matches it firmly. Only part of the rows carry a size: once, few, many, or a class if the clone is expanded.

J gene: TRBJ1-5
D gene: TRBD1
V gene: TRBV4-1
clone size: NA
CDR3 DNA: TGCGCCAGCAGCCATCTAACAGGGGGCGGCAATCAGCCCCAGCATTTT
CDR3 protein: CASSHLTGGGNQPQHF

J gene: TRBJ2-1
D gene: TRBD2
V gene: TRBV3-1/TRBV3-2
clone size: NA
CDR3 DNA: TGTGCCAGCAGCCCCCGACTAGCCTCCTACAATGAGCAGTTCTTC
CDR3 protein: CASSPRLASYNEQFF

J gene: TRBJ2-7
D gene: TRBD1
V gene: TRBV5-8
clone size: NA
CDR3 DNA: TGTGCCAGCAGCTTGCGACAGGGCAGGGAGCAGTACTTC
CDR3 protein: CASSLRQGREQYF

J gene: TRBJ2-3
D gene: NA
V gene: TRBV21-1
clone size: NA
CDR3 DNA: TGTGCCAGCAGCAAAGCGCGGAGTTCGAGCACAGATACGCAGTATTTT
CDR3 protein: CASSKARSSSTDTQYF

J gene: TRBJ2-5
D gene: NA
V gene: TRBV28
clone size: NA
CDR3 DNA: TGTGCCAGCAGTTTGTGGCAGGGTGGGGAGACCCAGTACTTC
CDR3 protein: CASSLWQGGETQYF

J gene: TRBJ2-2
D gene: TRBD2
V gene: TRBV18
clone size: NA
CDR3 DNA: TGTGCCAGCTCATCGACTAGCGGGTTTACCGGGGAGCTGTTTTTT
CDR3 protein: CASSSTSGFTGELFF

J gene: TRBJ1-2
D gene: NA
V gene: TRBV7-2
clone size: NA
CDR3 DNA: TGTGCCAGCGTAGAGTTCTCTAACTATGGCTACACCTTC
CDR3 protein: CASVEFSNYGYTF

J gene: TRBJ2-2
D gene: TRBD2
V gene: TRBV24-1
clone size: NA
CDR3 DNA: TGTGCCACCAGTGCTCCACGACTAGCGGGTGAATCCGGGGAGCTGTTTTTT
CDR3 protein: CATSAPRLAGESGELFF

J gene: TRBJ2-2
D gene: TRBD2
V gene: TRBV4-1
clone size: NA
CDR3 DNA: TGCGCCAGCAGCCCGACCAGGGGACTAGCGGGAGGGGAGAACACCGGGGAGCTGTTTTTT
CDR3 protein: CASSPTRGLAGGENTGELFF

J gene: TRBJ1-4
D gene: TRBD1
V gene: TRBV7-6
clone size: once
CDR3 DNA: TGTGCCAGCAGCCAAGGACAGGTCTATGATAATGAAAAACTGTTTTTT
CDR3 protein: CASSQGQVYDNEKLFF

J gene: TRBJ2-7
D gene: NA
V gene: TRBV4-3
clone size: NA
CDR3 DNA: TGCGCCAGCAGCCCAAAGGCGTCAGGTATCTACGAGCAGTACTTC
CDR3 protein: CASSPKASGIYEQYF

J gene: TRBJ2-2
D gene: NA
V gene: TRBV10-1
clone size: NA
CDR3 DNA: TGCGCCAGCAGTGATCAGAACACCGGGGAGCTGTTTTTT
CDR3 protein: CASSDQNTGELFF

J gene: TRBJ1-2
D gene: TRBD1
V gene: TRBV11-2
clone size: NA
CDR3 DNA: TGTGCCAGCAGCCTCGGGACAGCCTATGGCTACACCTTC
CDR3 protein: CASSLGTAYGYTF

J gene: TRBJ2-4
D gene: TRBD2
V gene: TRBV15
clone size: NA
CDR3 DNA: TGTGCCACCAGCAGGCCGGGACTAGCGGACTTCAAAAACATTCAGTACTTC
CDR3 protein: CATSRPGLADFKNIQYF

J gene: TRBJ1-1
D gene: TRBD1
V gene: TRBV10-3
clone size: NA
CDR3 DNA: TGTGCCATCAGTTTACAGGGGGCAAGGGATGAAGCTTTCTTT
CDR3 protein: CAISLQGARDEAFF

J gene: TRBJ2-2
D gene: NA
V gene: TRBV7-3
clone size: few
CDR3 DNA: TGTGCCAGCAGCTTAAGGGGCCCTGAGGGGGCCGGGGAGCTGTTTTTT
CDR3 protein: CASSLRGPEGAGELFF

J gene: TRBJ2-5
D gene: TRBD2
V gene: TRBV5-4
clone size: NA
CDR3 DNA: TGTGCCAGCAGCTTGAGGACTAGCGGGAGAGTGTCCTACGAGACCCAGTACTTC
CDR3 protein: CASSLRTSGRVSYETQYF

J gene: TRBJ1-3
D gene: NA
V gene: TRBV6-6
clone size: NA
CDR3 DNA: TGTGCCAGCAGTTACTCGACAGGTGTCTCTGGAAACACCATATATTTT
CDR3 protein: CASSYSTGVSGNTIYF

J gene: TRBJ2-5
D gene: TRBD2
V gene: TRBV4-2
clone size: NA
CDR3 DNA: TGTGCCAGCAGCCAAGATTATTTGGGACTAGCATCAGAGACCCAGTACTTC
CDR3 protein: CASSQDYLGLASETQYF

J gene: TRBJ1-1
D gene: NA
V gene: TRBV2
clone size: few
CDR3 DNA: TGTGCCAGCAGTGAGGAAGGACAGTACACTGAAGCTTTCTTT
CDR3 protein: CASSEEGQYTEAFF

J gene: TRBJ1-5
D gene: NA
V gene: TRBV29-1
clone size: NA
CDR3 DNA: TGCAGCGTTGAATTGGGAGGGGGTGAGGTCATACAGCCCCAGCATTTT
CDR3 protein: CSVELGGGEVIQPQHF

J gene: TRBJ1-2
D gene: TRBD1
V gene: TRBV5-6
clone size: NA
CDR3 DNA: TGTGCCAGCAGCTATGGACAGGTTGTCACCTATGGCTACACCTTC
CDR3 protein: CASSYGQVVTYGYTF

J gene: TRBJ2-3
D gene: TRBD2
V gene: TRBV30
clone size: NA
CDR3 DNA: TGTGCCTGGAGTGTGTCAGCGGGGGGCACAGATACGCAGTATTTT
CDR3 protein: CAWSVSAGGTDTQYF

J gene: TRBJ2-5
D gene: NA
V gene: TRBV29-1
clone size: few
CDR3 DNA: TGCAGCGTTACGACATCCTCGGGGGAGACCCAGTACTTC
CDR3 protein: CSVTTSSGETQYF

J gene: TRBJ2-3
D gene: NA
V gene: TRBV5-1
clone size: NA
CDR3 DNA: TGCGCCAGCAGCTTGGCCGTGGGCGTTAAGGGCACAGATACGCAGTATTTT
CDR3 protein: CASSLAVGVKGTDTQYF

J gene: TRBJ2-2
D gene: TRBD1
V gene: TRBV9
clone size: NA
CDR3 DNA: TGTGCCAGCAGCCCACCGGGACAGGGAATCGGGGAGCTGTTTTTT
CDR3 protein: CASSPPGQGIGELFF

J gene: TRBJ1-6
D gene: TRBD1
V gene: TRBV9
clone size: NA
CDR3 DNA: TGTGCCAGCAGCGGAACATACAGGGACAGCTCCTATAATTCACCCCTCCACTTT
CDR3 protein: CASSGTYRDSSYNSPLHF

J gene: TRBJ2-7
D gene: TRBD1
V gene: TRBV5-1
clone size: NA
CDR3 DNA: TGCGCCAGCAGCTCGGGACAGGGGGATGGAGCCTACGAGCAGTACTTC
CDR3 protein: CASSSGQGDGAYEQYF

J gene: TRBJ2-3
D gene: TRBD1
V gene: TRBV28
clone size: NA
CDR3 DNA: TGTGCCAGTCGACAGGGGGCTGCGCAGTATTTT
CDR3 protein: CASRQGAAQYF

J gene: TRBJ1-1
D gene: NA
V gene: TRBV12-3/TRBV12-4
clone size: NA
CDR3 DNA: TGTGCCAGCAGTTTTTACGGAAAGGGGAAAGCTTTCTTT
CDR3 protein: CASSFYGKGKAFF

J gene: TRBJ1-2
D gene: NA
V gene: TRBV3-1/TRBV3-2
clone size: few
CDR3 DNA: TGTGCCAGCAGCCAAGATATTGGGGGGGACTATGGCTACACCTTC
CDR3 protein: CASSQDIGGDYGYTF

J gene: TRBJ2-3
D gene: TRBD1
V gene: TRBV10-1
clone size: NA
CDR3 DNA: TGCGCCAGCAGTGAGGGACAGGGCCCAGATACGCAGTATTTT
CDR3 protein: CASSEGQGPDTQYF

J gene: TRBJ1-3
D gene: NA
V gene: TRBV7-2
clone size: NA
CDR3 DNA: TGTGCCAGCAGCCCCTACTCTGGAAACACCATATATTTT
CDR3 protein: CASSPYSGNTIYF

J gene: TRBJ2-2
D gene: NA
V gene: TRBV6-5
clone size: NA
CDR3 DNA: TGTGCCAGCATCTCTGGGGGCGTCACCGGGGAGCTGTTTTTT
CDR3 protein: CASISGGVTGELFF

J gene: TRBJ2-3
D gene: TRBD2
V gene: TRBV9
clone size: NA
CDR3 DNA: TGTGCCAGCAGCATTAGCGGGAGAACAGATACGCAGTATTTT
CDR3 protein: CASSISGRTDTQYF

J gene: TRBJ2-5
D gene: TRBD2
V gene: TRBV30
clone size: NA
CDR3 DNA: TGTGCCTGCAGGACTAGCGGAGAGACCCAGTACTTC
CDR3 protein: CACRTSGETQYF

J gene: TRBJ2-6
D gene: NA
V gene: TRBV5-4
clone size: NA
CDR3 DNA: TGTGCCAGCAGCTCCCGATCATCGAGCTCTGGGGCCAACGTCCTGACTTTC
CDR3 protein: CASSSRSSSSGANVLTF

J gene: TRBJ1-1
D gene: TRBD1
V gene: TRBV15
clone size: NA
CDR3 DNA: TGTGCCACCAGCAGAGGGACAGGGACGCCGAACACTGAAGCTTTCTTT
CDR3 protein: CATSRGTGTPNTEAFF

J gene: TRBJ2-7
D gene: TRBD1
V gene: TRBV4-3
clone size: NA
CDR3 DNA: TGCGCCAGCAGCCAAGGGGGGACAGACACCTACGAGCAGTACTTC
CDR3 protein: CASSQGGTDTYEQYF

J gene: TRBJ1-2
D gene: NA
V gene: TRBV19
clone size: once
CDR3 DNA: TGTGCCACCATTACAGGGTATGGCTACACCTTC
CDR3 protein: CATITGYGYTF

J gene: TRBJ1-1
D gene: NA
V gene: TRBV19
clone size: few
CDR3 DNA: TGTGCCAGTACCCCGGGGGGAATCCCAGAAGCTTTCTTT
CDR3 protein: CASTPGGIPEAFF

J gene: TRBJ2-1
D gene: TRBD2
V gene: TRBV3-1/TRBV3-2
clone size: NA
CDR3 DNA: TGTGCCAGCAGCCTCCTAGCGGGAGGAAACAATGAGCAGTTCTTC
CDR3 protein: CASSLLAGGNNEQFF

J gene: TRBJ2-1
D gene: NA
V gene: TRBV27
clone size: NA
CDR3 DNA: TGTGCCAGCAGTTTTGTGGATAGCAGCTACAATGAGCAGTTCTTC
CDR3 protein: CASSFVDSSYNEQFF

J gene: TRBJ1-1
D gene: NA
V gene: TRBV11-2
clone size: NA
CDR3 DNA: TGTGCCAGCAGCGCGGATGGAGGAGGGAACACTGAAGCTTTCTTT
CDR3 protein: CASSADGGGNTEAFF

J gene: TRBJ2-1
D gene: NA
V gene: TRBV5-1
clone size: NA
CDR3 DNA: TGCGCCAGCAGCTTGGCGGTGAACTCCTACAATGAGCAGTTCTTC
CDR3 protein: CASSLAVNSYNEQFF

J gene: TRBJ2-1
D gene: TRBD1
V gene: TRBV5-4
clone size: once
CDR3 DNA: TGTGCCAGCAGCTTTGGACAGGGGGCATACAATGAGCAGTTCTTC
CDR3 protein: CASSFGQGAYNEQFF

J gene: TRBJ1-4
D gene: TRBD1
V gene: TRBV7-8
clone size: NA
CDR3 DNA: TGTGCCAGCAGCTTATCCCGGGACAGGGCCGAAAAACTGTTTTTT
CDR3 protein: CASSLSRDRAEKLFF

J gene: TRBJ2-1
D gene: NA
V gene: TRBV7-9
clone size: NA
CDR3 DNA: TGTGCCAGCAGCAGTCGTGTAGCAGCAATTTACAATGAGCAGTTCTTC
CDR3 protein: CASSSRVAAIYNEQFF